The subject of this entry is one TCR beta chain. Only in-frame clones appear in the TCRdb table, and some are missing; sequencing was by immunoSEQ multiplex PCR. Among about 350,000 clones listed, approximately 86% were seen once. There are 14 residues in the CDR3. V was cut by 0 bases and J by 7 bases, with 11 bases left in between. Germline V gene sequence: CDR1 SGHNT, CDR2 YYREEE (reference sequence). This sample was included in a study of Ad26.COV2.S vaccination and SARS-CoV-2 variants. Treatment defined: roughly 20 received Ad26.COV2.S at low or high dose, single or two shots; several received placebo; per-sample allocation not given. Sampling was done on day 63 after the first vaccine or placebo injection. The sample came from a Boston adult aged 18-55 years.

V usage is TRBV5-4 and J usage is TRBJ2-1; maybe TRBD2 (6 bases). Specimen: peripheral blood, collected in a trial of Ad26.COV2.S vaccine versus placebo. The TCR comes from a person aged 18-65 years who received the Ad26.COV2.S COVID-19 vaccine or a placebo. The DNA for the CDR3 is TGTGCCAGCAGCTTGGTAGCGGCGAAGAATGAGCAGTTCTTC. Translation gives CASSLVAAKNEQFF.